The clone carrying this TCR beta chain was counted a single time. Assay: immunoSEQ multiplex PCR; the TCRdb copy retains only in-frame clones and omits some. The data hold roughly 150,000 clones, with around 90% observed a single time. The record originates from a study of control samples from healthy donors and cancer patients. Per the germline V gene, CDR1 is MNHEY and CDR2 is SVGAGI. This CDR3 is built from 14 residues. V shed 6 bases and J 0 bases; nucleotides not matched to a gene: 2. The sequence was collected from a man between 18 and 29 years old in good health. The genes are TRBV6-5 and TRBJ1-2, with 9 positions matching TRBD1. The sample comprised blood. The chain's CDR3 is CASRGTGTNYGYTF. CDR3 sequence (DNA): TGTGCCAGCAGGGGGACAGGGACTAACTATGGCTACACCTTC.